The T cell receptor beta chain described here comes from a study of blood T cell repertoires in COVID-19. Whole-study context: Researchers got acute and convalescent COVID-19 samples from the United States, Italy and Spain.

CDR3 length equals 16 residues. The ends lost 2 bases at V and 2 bases at J; junction bases unmatched: 8. CDR1 and CDR2 (germline): LGHNA, YNFKEQ. This table comes from immunoSEQ multiplex PCR, and its TCRdb copy is limited to in-frame clones, with some not included. Of hundreds of thousands of clones listed, 75% to 90% are singletons. The receptor was isolated from a woman in her sixties with acute or convalescent COVID-19. The V call is TRBV4-2, the J call TRBJ2-5; 7 positions match TRBD2. The material sequenced was peripheral blood. The CDR3 region has the DNA TGTGCCAGCAGCCAAATGGGGAGGGGCTGGCAAGAGACCCAGTACTTC. Encoded protein: CASSQMGRGWQETQYF.